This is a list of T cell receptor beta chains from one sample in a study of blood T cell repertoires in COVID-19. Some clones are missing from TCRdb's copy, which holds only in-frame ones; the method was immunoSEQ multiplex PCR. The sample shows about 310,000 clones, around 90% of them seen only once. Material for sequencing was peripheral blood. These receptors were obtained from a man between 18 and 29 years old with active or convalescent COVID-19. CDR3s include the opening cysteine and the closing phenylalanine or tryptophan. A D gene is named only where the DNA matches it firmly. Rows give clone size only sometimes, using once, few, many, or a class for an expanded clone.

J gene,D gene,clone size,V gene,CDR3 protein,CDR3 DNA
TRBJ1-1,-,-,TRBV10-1,CASSPTGVNTEAFF,TGCGCCAGCAGTCCAACAGGTGTTAACACTGAAGCTTTCTTT
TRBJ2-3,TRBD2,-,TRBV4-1,CASSKDGTTDTQYF,TGCGCCAGCAGCAAAGATGGGACTACCGATACGCAGTATTTT
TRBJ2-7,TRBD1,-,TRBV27,CASSLFRGGRVEQYF,TGTGCCAGCAGTTTATTCAGAGGGGGCAGGGTCGAGCAGTACTTC
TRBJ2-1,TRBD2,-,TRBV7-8,CASRLLAGARNEQFF,TGTGCCAGCAGGCTACTAGCGGGAGCACGGAATGAGCAGTTCTTC
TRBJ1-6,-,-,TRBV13,CASSPRGGSSPLHF,TGTGCCAGCAGCCCCCGGGGAGGGAGCTCACCCCTCCACTTT
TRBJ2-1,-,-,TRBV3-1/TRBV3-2,CASSQVSSGTPRYNEQFF,TGTGCCAGCAGCCAAGTTTCATCCGGGACACCTAGATACAATGAGCAGTTCTTC
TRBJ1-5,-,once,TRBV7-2,CASSLMGGNQPQHF,TGTGCCAGCAGCTTAATGGGCGGCAATCAGCCCCAGCATTTT
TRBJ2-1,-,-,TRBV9,CASSIRTANNEQFF,TGTGCCAGCAGCATCCGGACAGCTAACAATGAGCAGTTCTTC
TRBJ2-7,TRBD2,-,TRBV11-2,CASSSREGGPAYEQYF,TGTGCCAGCAGCTCAAGGGAGGGAGGACCGGCCTACGAGCAGTACTTC
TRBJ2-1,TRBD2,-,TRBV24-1,CATSEWTSGRRHEQFF,TGTGCCACCAGTGAGTGGACTAGCGGGAGGAGGCATGAGCAGTTCTTC
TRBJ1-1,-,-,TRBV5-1,CASSPRGGHTEAFF,TGCGCCAGCAGCCCCCGGGGGGGCCACACTGAAGCTTTCTTT
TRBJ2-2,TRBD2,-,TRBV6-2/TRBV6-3,CASSLRLLAGVTGELFF,TGTGCCAGCAGCCTCAGACTACTAGCGGGAGTAACCGGGGAGCTGTTTTTT
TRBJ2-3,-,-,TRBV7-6,CASSSFQAYSSTDTQYF,TGTGCCAGCAGCTCCTTTCAGGCTTATTCTAGCACAGATACGCAGTATTTT